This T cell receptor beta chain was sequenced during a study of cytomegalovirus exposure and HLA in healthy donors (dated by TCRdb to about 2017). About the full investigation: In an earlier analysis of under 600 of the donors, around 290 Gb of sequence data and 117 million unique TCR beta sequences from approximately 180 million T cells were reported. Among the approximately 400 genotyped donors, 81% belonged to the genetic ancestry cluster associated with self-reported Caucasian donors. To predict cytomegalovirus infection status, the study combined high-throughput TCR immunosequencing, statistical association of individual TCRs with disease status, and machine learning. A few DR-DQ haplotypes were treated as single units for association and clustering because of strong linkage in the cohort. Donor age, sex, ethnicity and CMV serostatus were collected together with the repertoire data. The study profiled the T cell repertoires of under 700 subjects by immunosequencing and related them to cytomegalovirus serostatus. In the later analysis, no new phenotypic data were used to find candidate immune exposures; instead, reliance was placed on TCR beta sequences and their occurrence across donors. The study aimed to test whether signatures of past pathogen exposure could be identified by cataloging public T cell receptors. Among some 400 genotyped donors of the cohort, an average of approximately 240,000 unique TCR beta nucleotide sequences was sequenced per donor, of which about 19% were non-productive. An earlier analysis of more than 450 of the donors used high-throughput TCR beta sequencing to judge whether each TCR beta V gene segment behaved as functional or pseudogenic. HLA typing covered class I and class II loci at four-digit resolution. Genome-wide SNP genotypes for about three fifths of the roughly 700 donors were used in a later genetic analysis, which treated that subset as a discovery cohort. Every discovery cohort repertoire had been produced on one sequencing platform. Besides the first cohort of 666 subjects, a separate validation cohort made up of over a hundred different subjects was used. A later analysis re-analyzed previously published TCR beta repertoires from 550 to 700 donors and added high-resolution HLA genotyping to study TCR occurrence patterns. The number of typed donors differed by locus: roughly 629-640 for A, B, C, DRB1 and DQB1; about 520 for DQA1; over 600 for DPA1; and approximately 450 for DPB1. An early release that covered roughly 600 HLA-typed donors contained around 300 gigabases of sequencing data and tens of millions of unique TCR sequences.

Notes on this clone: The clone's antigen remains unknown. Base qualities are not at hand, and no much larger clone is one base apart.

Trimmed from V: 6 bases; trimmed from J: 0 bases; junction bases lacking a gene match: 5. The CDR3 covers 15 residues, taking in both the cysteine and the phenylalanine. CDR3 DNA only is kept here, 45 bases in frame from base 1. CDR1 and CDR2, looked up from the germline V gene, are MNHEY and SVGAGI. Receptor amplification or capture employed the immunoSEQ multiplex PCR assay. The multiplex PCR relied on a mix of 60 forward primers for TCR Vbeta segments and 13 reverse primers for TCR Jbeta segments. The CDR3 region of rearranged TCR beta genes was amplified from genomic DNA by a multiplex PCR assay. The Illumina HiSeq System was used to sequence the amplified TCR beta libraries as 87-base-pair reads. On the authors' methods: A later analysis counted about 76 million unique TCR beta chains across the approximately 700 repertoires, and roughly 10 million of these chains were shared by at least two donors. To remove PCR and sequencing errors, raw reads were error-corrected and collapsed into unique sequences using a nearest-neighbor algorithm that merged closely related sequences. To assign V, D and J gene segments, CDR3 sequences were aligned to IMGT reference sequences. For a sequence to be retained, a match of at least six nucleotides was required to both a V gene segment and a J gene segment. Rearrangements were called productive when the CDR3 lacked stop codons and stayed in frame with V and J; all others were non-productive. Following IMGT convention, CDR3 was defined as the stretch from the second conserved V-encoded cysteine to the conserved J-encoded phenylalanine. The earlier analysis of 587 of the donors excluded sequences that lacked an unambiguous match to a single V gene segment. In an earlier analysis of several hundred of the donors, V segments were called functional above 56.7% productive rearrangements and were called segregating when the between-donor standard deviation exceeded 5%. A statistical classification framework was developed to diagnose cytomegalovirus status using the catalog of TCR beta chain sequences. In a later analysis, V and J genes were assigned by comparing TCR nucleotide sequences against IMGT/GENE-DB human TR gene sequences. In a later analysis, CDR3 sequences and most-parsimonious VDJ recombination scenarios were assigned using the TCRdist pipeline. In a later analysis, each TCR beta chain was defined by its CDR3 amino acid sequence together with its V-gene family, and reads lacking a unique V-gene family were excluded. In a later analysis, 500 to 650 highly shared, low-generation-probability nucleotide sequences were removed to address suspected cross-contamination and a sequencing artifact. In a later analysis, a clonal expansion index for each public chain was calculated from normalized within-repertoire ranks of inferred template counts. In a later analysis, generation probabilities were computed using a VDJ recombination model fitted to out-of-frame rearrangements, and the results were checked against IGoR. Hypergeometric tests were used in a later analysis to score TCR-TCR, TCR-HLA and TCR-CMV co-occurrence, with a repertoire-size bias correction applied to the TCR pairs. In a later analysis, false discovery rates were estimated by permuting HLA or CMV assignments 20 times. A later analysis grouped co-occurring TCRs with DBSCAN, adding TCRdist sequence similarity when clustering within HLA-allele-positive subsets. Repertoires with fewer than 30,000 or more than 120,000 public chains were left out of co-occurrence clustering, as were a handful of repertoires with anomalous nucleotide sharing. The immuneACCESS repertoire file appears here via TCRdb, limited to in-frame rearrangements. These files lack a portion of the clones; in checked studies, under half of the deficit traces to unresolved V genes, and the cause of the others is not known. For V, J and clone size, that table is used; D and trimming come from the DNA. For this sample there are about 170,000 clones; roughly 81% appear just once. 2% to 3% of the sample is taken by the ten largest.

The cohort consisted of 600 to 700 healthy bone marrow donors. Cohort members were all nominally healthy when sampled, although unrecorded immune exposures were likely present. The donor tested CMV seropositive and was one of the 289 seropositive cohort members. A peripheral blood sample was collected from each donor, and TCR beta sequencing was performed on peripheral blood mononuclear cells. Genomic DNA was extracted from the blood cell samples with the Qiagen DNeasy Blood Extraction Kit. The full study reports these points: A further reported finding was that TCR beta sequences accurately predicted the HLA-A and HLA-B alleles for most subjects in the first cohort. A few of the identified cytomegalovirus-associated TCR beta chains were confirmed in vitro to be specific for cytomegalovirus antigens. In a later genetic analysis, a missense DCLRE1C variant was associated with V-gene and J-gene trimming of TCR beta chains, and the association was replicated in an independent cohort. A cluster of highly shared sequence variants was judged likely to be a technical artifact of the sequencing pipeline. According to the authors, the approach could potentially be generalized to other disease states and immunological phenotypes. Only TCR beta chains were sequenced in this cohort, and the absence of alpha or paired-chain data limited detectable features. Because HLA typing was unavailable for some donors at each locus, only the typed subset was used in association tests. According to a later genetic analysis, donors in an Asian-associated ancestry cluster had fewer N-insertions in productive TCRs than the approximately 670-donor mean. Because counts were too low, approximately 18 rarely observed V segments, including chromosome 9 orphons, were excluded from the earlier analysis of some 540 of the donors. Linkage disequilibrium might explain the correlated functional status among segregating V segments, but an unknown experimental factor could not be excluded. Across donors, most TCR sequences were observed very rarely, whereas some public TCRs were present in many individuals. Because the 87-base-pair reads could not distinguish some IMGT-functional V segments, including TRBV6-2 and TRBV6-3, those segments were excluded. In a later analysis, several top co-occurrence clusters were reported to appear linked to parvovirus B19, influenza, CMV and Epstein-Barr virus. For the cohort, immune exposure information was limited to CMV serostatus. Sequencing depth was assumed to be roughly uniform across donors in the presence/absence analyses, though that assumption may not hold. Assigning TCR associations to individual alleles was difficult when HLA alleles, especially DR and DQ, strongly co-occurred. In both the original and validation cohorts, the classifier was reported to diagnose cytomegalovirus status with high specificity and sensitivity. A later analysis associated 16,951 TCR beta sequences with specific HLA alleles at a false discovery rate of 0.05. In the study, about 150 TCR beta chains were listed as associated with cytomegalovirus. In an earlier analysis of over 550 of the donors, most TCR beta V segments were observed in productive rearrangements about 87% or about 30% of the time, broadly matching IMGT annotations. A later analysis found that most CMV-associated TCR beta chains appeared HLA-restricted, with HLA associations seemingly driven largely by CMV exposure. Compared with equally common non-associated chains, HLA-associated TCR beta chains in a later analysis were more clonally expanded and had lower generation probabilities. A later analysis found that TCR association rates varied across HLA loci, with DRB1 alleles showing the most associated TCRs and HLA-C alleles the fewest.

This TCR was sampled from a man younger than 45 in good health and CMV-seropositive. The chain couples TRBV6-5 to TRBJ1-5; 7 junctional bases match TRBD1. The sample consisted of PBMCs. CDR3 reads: CASSAQGNSNQPQHF. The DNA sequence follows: TGTGCCAGCAGCGCACAGGGGAATAGCAATCAGCCCCAGCATTTT.